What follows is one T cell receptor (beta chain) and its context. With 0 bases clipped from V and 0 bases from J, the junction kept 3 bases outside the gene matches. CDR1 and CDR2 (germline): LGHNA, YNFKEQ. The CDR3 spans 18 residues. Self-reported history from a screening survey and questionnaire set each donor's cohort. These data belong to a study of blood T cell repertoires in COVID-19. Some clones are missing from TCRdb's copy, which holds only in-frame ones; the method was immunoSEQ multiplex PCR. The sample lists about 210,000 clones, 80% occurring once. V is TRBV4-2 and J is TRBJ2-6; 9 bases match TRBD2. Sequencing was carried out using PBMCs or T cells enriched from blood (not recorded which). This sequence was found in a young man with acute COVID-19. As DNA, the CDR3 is TGTGCCAGCAGCCAAGAACTAGCGGGTAGCTCTGGGGCCAACGTCCTGACTTTC. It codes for CASSQELAGSSGANVLTF.